The present T cell receptor beta chain was sequenced within a study of T cell responses to AZD1222 COVID-19 vaccine. A remark on this clone: Its target is unknown.

Produced via immunoSEQ multiplex PCR; TCRdb's table is partial and in-frame only. The data hold about 80,000 clones, with about nine tenths observed a single time. V lost 3 bases and J lost 7; bases outside the gene matches: 3. The CDR3 runs to 14 residues. CDR1 is LGHNA, CDR2 YSLEER, per germline. General study findings and limits: A mostly white British donor set with more females was recruited, and clonal diversity was possibly underestimated. Every sample of the repertoires postdated the peak T cell response. As reported, nearly half of all spike-specific TCRs target variant regions that are unmutated. Two doses of AZD1222 preceded a rise in Spike-specific TCR breadth and depth.

The clonotype comes from an adult in good health. V and J are TRBV4-3 and TRBJ1-4; TRBD1 aligns across 9 bases. Sequenced material: peripheral blood, taken on day 0 of AZD1222 vaccination. Here the CDR3 DNA reads TGCGCCAGCAGCCAGGGACAGGGTGGTGAAAAACTGTTTTTT. Protein: CASSQGQGGEKLFF.